One sample yielded the 28 T cell receptor beta chains listed below, sequenced in a study of OX40 agonist ivuxolimab in advanced cancers. Using immunoSEQ multiplex PCR, the repertoire was profiled, and TCRdb retains in-frame clones only, with some absent. The data show some 60,000 clones, 86% seen once. Material: CD4+ or CD8+ T cells sorted from blood, obtained in a trial of the OX40 agonist ivuxolimab. The receptors were gathered from an adult with an advanced solid tumor such as melanoma, head and neck, liver or kidney cancer.

This chain connects TRBV7-2 to TRBJ2-7; the D is unclear. The germline gives CDR1 SGHTA, CDR2 FQGNSA. The CDR3 is made up of 12 amino acids. V gave up 1 base and J gave up 10 bases, with 11 bases separating them. The CDR3 sequence: CASSLGAGSQYF. In nucleotides, the CDR3 is TGTGCCAGCAGCTTAGGTGCCGGATCCCAGTACTTC.

CDR3 in amino acids: CASYPGTGPYEQYF. CDR3 nucleotide sequence: TGCGCCAGCTACCCCGGGACAGGGCCGTACGAGCAGTACTTC. The rearrangement uses TRBV5-1 and TRBJ2-7, with 9 bases fitting TRBD1. In germline, CDR1 is SGHRS, CDR2 YFSETQ. This CDR3 has 14 residues. J was trimmed by 4 bases and V by 7 bases; bases with no gene match: 9.

V and J are TRBV29-1 and TRBJ2-3; 9 bases align to TRBD2. Germline assignment: CDR1 SQVTM and CDR2 ANQGSEA. The CDR3 is 14 residues long. V lost 1 base and J lost 5; bases outside the gene matches: 4. This CDR3 reads CSVEGGGAEDTQYF. The CDR3 DNA reads as TGCAGCGTTGAAGGCGGGGGGGCCGAAGATACGCAGTATTTT.

This sequence joins TRBV5-1 and TRBJ2-1, with 9 bases matching TRBD2. The ends lost 6 bases at V and 7 bases at J; junction bases unmatched: 8. The CDR3 totals 14 residues. Germline-derived CDR1 and CDR2 are SGHRS and YFSETQ. The CDR3 nucleotides are TGCGCCAGCACCCCCCGCGGGGGGGAAAATGAGCAGTTCTTC. It is translated as CASTPRGGENEQFF.

The rearrangement links TRBV19 to TRBJ2-6; 8 nucleotides align to TRBD1. CDR1 and CDR2 (germline): LNHDA, SQIVND (reference sequence). Losses at the gene ends were 3 bases for V and 0 bases for J; bases not matched to a gene: 7. The CDR3 runs to 18 residues. The CDR3 loop reads CASSIYGTGYSGANVLTF. CDR3 nucleotide sequence: TGTGCCAGTAGTATTTACGGGACAGGATACTCTGGGGCCAACGTCCTGACTTTC.

This rearrangement joins TRBV5-1 to TRBJ2-2; no definite D call. The germline V gene encodes CDR1 SGHRS and CDR2 YFSETQ. The V end was cut by 1 base, the J end by 3 bases, with 10 bases between. The CDR3 length is 15 residues. As DNA, the CDR3 is TGCGCCAGCAGCTTGAACCCGATTGACACCGGGGAGCTGTTTTTT. Amino acids: CASSLNPIDTGELFF.

V usage is TRBV6-5 and J usage is TRBJ1-2, with D hard to call. V was clipped by 7 bases and J by 4 bases, with 16 bases between them. This CDR3 spans 14 amino acids. Germline CDR1 is MNHEY and CDR2 is SVGAGI. The CDR3, as DNA: TGTGCCAGCACCTACTATGCAGGAGCCTATGGCTACACCTTC. Translating gives CASTYYAGAYGYTF.

This sequence joins TRBV6-5 and TRBJ1-5; 7 nucleotides match TRBD1. The CDR3 is 15 residues long. From germline, CDR1 is MNHEY and CDR2 SVGAGI. V lost 4 bases to trimming and J lost 4 bases; unmatched junction nucleotides: 7. The CDR3 reads CASSSRDRRNQPQHF. CDR3 nucleotides: TGTGCCAGCAGTTCCCGGGACAGAAGAAATCAGCCCCAGCATTTT.

This chain joins TRBV19 and TRBJ2-7; D unresolved. With 3 bases removed from V and 5 bases from J, the gap between germline ends came to 8 bases. This CDR3 contains 12 residues. Germline-derived CDR1 and CDR2 are LNHDA and SQIVND (reference sequence). As DNA, the CDR3 is TGTGCCAGTAGTATCGGGTACAACGAGCAGTACTTC. Encoded protein: CASSIGYNEQYF.

The chain links TRBV18 to TRBJ1-5; D gene ambiguous. The CDR3 runs to 13 residues. The V end was cut by 4 bases, the J end by 4 bases, with 8 bases between. The germline gives CDR1 KGHSH, CDR2 LQKENI. The CDR3 is CASSLGPNQPQHF. The CDR3 nucleotides are TGTGCCAGCTCACTCGGACCTAATCAGCCCCAGCATTTT.

The rearrangement uses TRBV6-5 and TRBJ2-5; TRBD2 might be the D (5 bases). From germline, CDR1 is MNHEY and CDR2 SVGAGI. Trimming removed 11 bases at V and 5 bases at J, with 24 bases between. The CDR3 loop spans 15 amino acids. CDR3 nucleotides: TGTGCCGTCGCTAACGACGCGGGTTTTGGGGAGACCCAGTACTTC. Its translation is CAVANDAGFGETQYF.

V and J are TRBV14 and TRBJ2-3; 8 bases map to TRBD2. Unmatched junction bases numbered 14, after V lost 4 bases and J lost 2 bases. CDR1 and CDR2 from the germline V gene are SGHDN and FVKESK. CDR3 size: 18 residues. CDR3 nucleotide sequence: TGTGCCAGCAGCCCCCCTAAATTTTGGCGGGGGGACACAGATACGCAGTATTTT. It translates to CASSPPKFWRGDTDTQYF.

The chain carries TRBV5-1 and TRBJ2-1, with D perhaps TRBD1 or TRBD2 (7 bases each). CDR3 length: 16 residues. V was pared by 0 bases and J by 3 bases, with 13 bases between. Germline-derived CDR1 and CDR2 are SGHRS and YFSETQ. Written as DNA, the CDR3 is TGCGCCAGCAGCTTGGGGGGAGGGACAGTCTACAATGAGCAGTTCTTC. It codes for CASSLGGGTVYNEQFF.

This clone was observed a few times. One end of the junction is discordant with germline, which a read error may explain. The chain employs TRBV6-1 and TRBJ1-5; weak D call: TRBD1 (6 bases). This CDR3 has 14 residues. Germline lookup yields CDR1 MNHNS and CDR2 SASEGT. CDR3 DNA sequence: TGTGCCAGCAGAGAAGGGACAATAAATCAGCCCCAGCATTTT. Its protein is CASREGTINQPQHF.

V usage is TRBV7-3 and J usage is TRBJ2-5; a weak D match, TRBD2 (6 bases). Germline CDR1 and CDR2: SGHTA and FQGTGA. The germline V and J ends were trimmed by 4 bases and 8 bases, with 14 bases remaining between them. The CDR3 length is 13 residues. The CDR3 DNA reads as TGTGCCAGCAGCTCACATAGGGAGGATACCCAGTACTTC. Translation gives CASSSHREDTQYF.

Turning to this clone: Additional DNA sequences in this sample encode the identical CDR3. The chain couples TRBV30 to TRBJ1-1; D not resolved. V lost 2 bases and J lost 1, with 8 bases in between. This CDR3 contains 13 residues. The V gene's germline CDR1 is GTSNPN and CDR2 SVGIG (reference sequence). The CDR3 nucleotides are TGTGCCTGGAGTAGGGATACGAACACTGAAGCTTTCTTT. Protein: CAWSRDTNTEAFF.

This chain uses TRBV9 with TRBJ2-7; tentative D call: TRBD1 (6 bases). The CDR3 covers 15 residues. Trimming took 0 bases from V and 3 from J, leaving 13 bases between them. Germline V gene sequence: CDR1 SGDLS, CDR2 YYNGEE. Written as DNA, the CDR3 is TGTGCCAGCAGCGTAGCTCCAGGGGTATACTACGAGCAGTACTTC. Residues: CASSVAPGVYYEQYF.

This sequence joins TRBV18 and TRBJ2-1, with D possibly being TRBD1 or TRBD2 (5 bases each). The CDR3 covers 14 residues. V gave up 4 bases and J gave up 7 bases, with 14 bases separating them. CDR1 is KGHSH and CDR2 is LQKENI in the germline V gene. This CDR3 is CASSLLGWGNEQFF. The CDR3 DNA is TGTGCCAGCTCACTCCTTGGTTGGGGGAATGAGCAGTTCTTC.

CDR3: CASSLDRKNYGYTF. CDR3 DNA sequence: TGTGCCAGCAGCTTGGACAGGAAGAACTATGGCTACACCTTC. The V and J genes are TRBV5-5 and TRBJ1-2; a possible D gene is TRBD1 (5 bases). The CDR3 spans 14 residues. The V end lost 0 bases, the J end lost 2 bases, and 8 bases lay between the germline ends. From germline, CDR1 is SGHKS and CDR2 YYEKEE (reference sequence).

This rearrangement joins TRBV7-2 to TRBJ2-5; 9 bases line up with TRBD2. V was pared by 4 bases and J by 4 bases, with 4 bases of the junction left unmatched. Per the germline V gene, CDR1 is SGHTA and CDR2 is FQGNSA. This CDR3 contains 14 residues. The CDR3: CASSSGLARETQYF. In nucleotides, the CDR3 is TGTGCCAGCAGCTCGGGACTAGCCAGAGAGACCCAGTACTTC.

This chain's CDR3 is CASSQGAGRYEQYF. The DNA for the CDR3 is TGCGCCAGCAGCCAAGGGGCAGGCCGCTACGAGCAGTACTTC. The chain has TRBV4-3 and TRBJ2-7; no reliable D call. In germline, CDR1 is LGHNA, CDR2 YSLEER. V was clipped by 1 base and J by 3 bases, with 10 bases between them. This CDR3 is built from 14 residues.

This clone was found a few times. The chain carries TRBV7-9 and TRBJ1-4; weak D call: TRBD1 (5 bases). V lost 10 bases to trimming and J lost 7 bases, with 7 bases between them. This CDR3 has 10 residues. From germline, CDR1 is SEHNR and CDR2 FQNEAQ (reference sequence). The CDR3 DNA follows: TGTGCCACCGGGGGTGAAAAACTGTTTTTT. Its protein product is CATGGEKLFF.

The rearrangement joins TRBV4-3 to TRBJ2-1, with 12 bases that match TRBD2. The CDR3 consists of 17 residues. Germline CDR1 and CDR2: LGHNA and YSLEER. V lost 1 base and J lost 8; bases outside the gene matches: 9. The CDR3 DNA is TGCGCCAGCAGCCAAGTACAGGCTAGCGGGGGGGCCTATGAGCAGTTCTTC. Its translation is CASSQVQASGGAYEQFF.

The CDR3 DNA reads as TGTGCCAGCAGCGCCTCCAGGGGGCAACGGAACACTGAAGCTTTCTTT. Its translation is CASSASRGQRNTEAFF. V usage is TRBV11-3 and J usage is TRBJ1-1, with 8 bases aligning to TRBD1. CDR3 size: 16 residues. Per germline, CDR1 SGHNT and CDR2 YENEEA. The V and J ends lost 5 bases and 1 base, in that order; junction bases with no gene match: 9.

J is TRBJ2-7 and V is TRBV7-3; 10 bases fit TRBD1. Per the germline V gene, CDR1 is SGHTA and CDR2 is FQGTGA. With 5 bases clipped from V and 4 bases from J, the junction kept 11 bases outside the gene matches. CDR3 size: 16 residues. CDR3 amino acids: CASSAYRDRGQYEQYF. The CDR3 DNA follows: TGTGCCAGCAGCGCGTACCGGGACAGGGGACAATACGAGCAGTACTTC.

V is TRBV19 and J is TRBJ1-3; possible D gene TRBD1, 6 bases. V gave up 6 bases and J gave up 0 bases, with 12 bases separating them. CDR1 and CDR2 (germline): LNHDA, SQIVND (reference sequence). CDR3 size: 15 residues. The CDR3 region has the DNA TGTGCCAGTAGACAACAGGGAACCTCTGGAAACACCATATATTTT. Amino acid sequence: CASRQQGTSGNTIYF.

The chain is built from TRBV5-1 and TRBJ1-2, with D unresolved. Germline V gene data show CDR1 as SGHRS and CDR2 as YFSETQ. V shed 4 bases and J shed 4 bases, with 11 bases lying between them. There are 13 residues in the CDR3. The CDR3 DNA sequence: TGCGCCAGCAGCCCTGACGGAAGCTATGGCTACACCTTC. It encodes CASSPDGSYGYTF.

As regards this clone: One end of the junction fails to match germline, which may point to a read error. This rearrangement joins TRBV7-7 to TRBJ2-2; D may be TRBD1 or TRBD2 (5 bases each). Germline V gene lookup returns CDR1 SSHAT and CDR2 FNYEAQ (reference sequence). The CDR3 is 15 amino acids. The CDR3 coding sequence is TGTGCTAGCAGCCCCGGGACGGGTGGTACCGGGGAGCTGTTTTTT. Translation: CASSPGTGGTGELFF.